Detailed here is one TCR beta chain. The data were obtained in a study of T cells in Graves' hyperthyroidism and ophthalmopathy. Amplified TCR beta CDR3 regions derived from RNA transcripts. Carried out on the TCR CDR3, a first-round RT-PCR used the HTBI primer set. TCRdb re-derived calls from the multiplex PCR reads in MiXCR, one entry per CDR3 protein. The table records about half a million distinct CDR3 sequences, 20% to 25% of them present only once. The sample taken for sequencing was blood. This clonotype was sampled from a woman in her seventies with Graves' ophthalmopathy.

The CDR3 is CASSESTSGGYNEQFF. The CDR3 coding sequence is TGCGCCAGCAGTGAGTCGACTAGCGGAGGCTACAATGAGCAGTTCTTC. The rearrangement links TRBV10-1 to TRBJ2-1, with TRBD2 matching over 9 bases. From germline, CDR1 is WNHNN and CDR2 SYGVQD (reference sequence). V gave up 0 bases and J gave up 3 bases; unmatched junction bases: 3. This CDR3 is built from 16 residues.